What follows are 2 T cell receptor beta chains derived from one specimen sequenced in a study of neoadjuvant anti-PD-1 for oral cavity cancer. Generated by immunoSEQ multiplex PCR, the TCRdb table keeps only in-frame clones and is missing some. The sample holds some 6,700 clones; roughly 70% are singletons and the top ten take roughly 2.6%. Sequenced here: PBMCs, sampled before nivolumab (anti-PD-1) treatment. The receptors were sampled from a person between 40 and 79 years old with oral cavity squamous cell carcinoma.

This chain links TRBV29-1 with TRBJ1-1; 8 bases are shared with TRBD1. V gave up 4 bases and J gave up 4 bases; unmatched junction bases: 8. The CDR3 contains 14 residues. Germline values: CDR1 SQVTM, CDR2 ANQGSEA. The CDR3: CSVVWQGALTEAFF. CDR3 nucleotides: TGCAGCGTTGTATGGCAGGGGGCCCTCACTGAAGCTTTCTTT.

V usage is TRBV7-2 and J usage is TRBJ2-5; maybe TRBD2 (7 bases). Germline V gene data show CDR1 as SGHTA and CDR2 as FQGNSA. The CDR3 totals 15 residues. V was pared by 5 bases and J by 5 bases, with 18 bases between. CDR3 sequence reads: CASSTRGASYETQYF. CDR3 sequence (DNA): TGTGCCAGCAGCACCCGGGGGGCGAGTTATGAGACCCAGTACTTC.